This T cell receptor (beta chain) emerged from a study of shared clonotypes between healthy human individuals. Study-wide context: Three plates each covered CD4 naive and memory; CD8 naive two, CD8 memory one.

Comment on this clone: Its antigen is unidentified.

Investigators spread the genomic DNA of each subset evenly over several immunoSEQ plates. TCRdb's copy holds only in-frame clones and misses some; the assay was immunoSEQ multiplex PCR. The table records about 2.4 million clones, approximately 93% of them present only once. The germline gives CDR1 MNHEY, CDR2 SVGAGI. The CDR3 runs 14 residues. The V segment lost 7 bases and the J segment 4 bases; nucleotides outside the gene matches: 7. Study-wide points: The generation probabilities recorded for non-shared clonotypes fell below those of clonotypes shared by all four donors. The authors expected sequencing depth to affect clonotype sharing among donors.

What was sequenced was naive CD4+ T cells from PBMCs. Subset denoted: CD45RA+ positively selected. The genes are TRBV6-5 and TRBJ2-7; 10 bases fit TRBD1. This clonotype was sampled from a man between 18 and 29 years old in good health. Some clones in this sample may be carry-over from other donors' samples. The CDR3 DNA reads as TGTGCCAGCATATCCGGGACAGGGGTTTACGAGCAGTACTTC. Its protein product is CASISGTGVYEQYF.